A single T cell receptor beta chain is shown here with its context. The antigen remains undetermined. Germline trimming cut 2 bases from V and 6 bases from J; bases unmatched to any gene: 10. This CDR3 is 17 amino acids long. Germline lookup yields CDR1 SEHNR and CDR2 FQNEAQ (reference sequence). The sample originates from a study of T-cell memory formation after mild COVID-19. Study observations and caveats: Shrinking CD4+ clones resided mostly in CM and EM, and CD8+ ones in EMRA. In pre-infection memory, a portion of responding clones appeared, which suggested that cross-reactive memory joined. The study found balanced CD4/CD8 in clones contracting day 15 to 85 and a CD4+ lean in later expanders.

TCRalpha and TCRbeta libraries used 5'RACE with constant-segment primers and UMIs. MiXCR, applied by TCRdb to the 5' RACE reads, yields one record per CDR3 protein. Here the sample spans about 360,000 distinct CDR3 sequences, roughly 14% being singletons. The source is a man aged 18 to 30 who had mild COVID-19 (a few samples of this study predate the infection). Cell type and time point are not known. The chain has TRBV7-9 and TRBJ1-6, with TRBD1 identical over 7 bases. The sample was PBMCs or a T cell subset sorted from them (not recorded which). CDR3 loop: CASSLSPRGDSNSPLHF. As DNA, the CDR3 is TGTGCCAGCAGCTTATCCCCGAGGGGGGACAGTAATTCACCCCTCCACTTT.